The present T cell receptor beta chain was sequenced within a study of shared clonotypes between healthy human individuals. Study-wide background: For every donor, three CD4 naive, three CD4 memory, two CD8 naive and one CD8 memory plates were used. Study results and caveats: Among donors, clonotype sharing was expected to be affected by sequencing depth.

This CDR3 has 14 residues. The V gene's germline CDR1 is MDHEN and CDR2 SYDVKM. Libraries were prepared by immunoSEQ multiplex PCR; TCRdb keeps only in-frame clonotypes and omits some of them. Of about 2.1 million clones in the sample, just over 90% were seen once. Of note for this clone: The antigen is unknown.

Naive-designated CD8 cells lacked CD45RO, were positively enriched for CCR7, and omitted terminally differentiated effector memory CD45RA+ cells. Input material: naive CD8+ T cells from PBMCs. This receptor was taken from a young man in good health. Some clones in this sample may be carry-over from other donors' samples. V usage is TRBV28 and J usage is TRBJ2-5; the match to TRBD1 covers 7 bases. The J call is doubtful: the DNA matches TRBJ2-7 better. The chain's CDR3 is CASSPTGASYEQYF. CDR3 DNA: TGTGCCAGCAGTCCTACAGGGGCTTCCTACGAGCAGTACTTC.